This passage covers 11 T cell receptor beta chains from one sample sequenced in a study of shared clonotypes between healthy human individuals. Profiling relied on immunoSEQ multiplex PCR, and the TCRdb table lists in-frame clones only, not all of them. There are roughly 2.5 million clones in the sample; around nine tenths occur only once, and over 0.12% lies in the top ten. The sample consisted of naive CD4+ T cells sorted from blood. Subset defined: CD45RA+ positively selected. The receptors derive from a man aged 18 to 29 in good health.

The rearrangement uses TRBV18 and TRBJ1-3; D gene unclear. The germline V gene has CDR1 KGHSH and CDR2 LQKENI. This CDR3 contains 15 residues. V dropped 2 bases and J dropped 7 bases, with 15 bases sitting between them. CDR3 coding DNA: TGTGCCAGCTCACCAAGTGGCAGCTTCTCGAACACCATATATTTT. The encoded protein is CASSPSGSFSNTIYF.

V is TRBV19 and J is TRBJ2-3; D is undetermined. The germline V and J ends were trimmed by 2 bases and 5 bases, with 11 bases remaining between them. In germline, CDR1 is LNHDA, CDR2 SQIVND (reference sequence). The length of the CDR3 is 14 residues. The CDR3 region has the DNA TGTGCCAGTAGTATAAACGTCCCGGGAGATACGCAGTATTTT. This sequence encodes CASSINVPGDTQYF.

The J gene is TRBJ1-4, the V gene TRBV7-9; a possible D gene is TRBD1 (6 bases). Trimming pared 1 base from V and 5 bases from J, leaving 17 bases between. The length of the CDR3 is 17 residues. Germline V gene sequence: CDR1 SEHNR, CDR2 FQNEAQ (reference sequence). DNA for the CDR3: TGTGCCAGCAGCTTAGGTCTCCGACAGGAAACGAATGAAAAACTGTTTTTT. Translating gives CASSLGLRQETNEKLFF. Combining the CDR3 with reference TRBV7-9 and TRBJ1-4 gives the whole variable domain DTGVSQNPRHKITKRGQNVTFRCDPISEHNRLYWYRQTLGQGPEFLTYFQNEAQLEKSRLLSDRFSAERPKGSFSTLEIQRTEQGDSAMYLCASSLGLRQETNEKLFFGSGTQLSVL.

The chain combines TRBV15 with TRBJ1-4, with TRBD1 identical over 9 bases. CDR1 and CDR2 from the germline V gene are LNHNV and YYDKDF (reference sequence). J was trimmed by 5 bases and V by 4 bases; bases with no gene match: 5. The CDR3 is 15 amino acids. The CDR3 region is CATSTGDRVNEKLFF. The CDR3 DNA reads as TGTGCCACCAGCACTGGGGACAGGGTGAATGAAAAACTGTTTTTT.

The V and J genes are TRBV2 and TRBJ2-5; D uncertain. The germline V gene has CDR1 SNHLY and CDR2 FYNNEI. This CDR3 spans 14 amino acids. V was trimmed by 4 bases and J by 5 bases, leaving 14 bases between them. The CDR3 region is CASSALPPGETQYF. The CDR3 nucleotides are TGTGCCAGCAGTGCTTTACCGCCGGGCGAGACCCAGTACTTC.

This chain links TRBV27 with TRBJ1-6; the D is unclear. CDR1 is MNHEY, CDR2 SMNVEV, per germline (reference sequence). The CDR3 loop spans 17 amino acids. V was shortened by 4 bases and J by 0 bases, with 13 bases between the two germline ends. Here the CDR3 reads CASSSAEQYSYNSPLHF. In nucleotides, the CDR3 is TGTGCCAGCAGTTCCGCCGAACAGTACTCCTATAATTCACCCCTCCACTTT.

Here the CDR3 DNA reads TGTGCCAGCACGGAGGGACTAGCGGGAAACTACGAGCAGTACTTC. This translates into CASTEGLAGNYEQYF. The V and J genes are TRBV7-9 and TRBJ2-7, with 13 bases lining up with TRBD2. With 7 bases clipped from V and 3 bases from J, the junction kept 6 bases outside the gene matches. Per germline, CDR1 SEHNR and CDR2 FQNEAQ (reference sequence). The CDR3 loop spans 15 amino acids. Complete variable domain (other parts from reference TRBV7-9 and TRBJ2-7): DTGVSQNPRHKITKRGQNVTFRCDPISEHNRLYWYRQTLGQGPEFLTYFQNEAQLEKSRLLSDRFSAERPKGSFSTLEIQRTEQGDSAMYLCASTEGLAGNYEQYFGPGTRLTVT.

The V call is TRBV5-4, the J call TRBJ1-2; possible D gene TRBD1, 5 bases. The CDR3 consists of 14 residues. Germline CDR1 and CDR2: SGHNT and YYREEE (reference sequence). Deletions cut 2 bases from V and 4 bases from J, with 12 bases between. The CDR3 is CASSFSRGIYGYTF. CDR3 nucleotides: TGTGCCAGCAGCTTCAGTAGGGGAATCTATGGCTACACCTTC.

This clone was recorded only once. As DNA, the CDR3 is TGTGCCAGCAGCCTCCTCCCCGGGACAGCGAACACTGAAGCTTTCTTT. The encoded protein is CASSLLPGTANTEAFF. The V and J genes are TRBV7-2 and TRBJ1-1; 7 nucleotides agree with TRBD1. CDR3 length equals 16 residues. V dropped 5 bases and J dropped 1; count of bases not matched to a gene: 10. Per the germline V gene, CDR1 is SGHTA and CDR2 is FQGNSA.

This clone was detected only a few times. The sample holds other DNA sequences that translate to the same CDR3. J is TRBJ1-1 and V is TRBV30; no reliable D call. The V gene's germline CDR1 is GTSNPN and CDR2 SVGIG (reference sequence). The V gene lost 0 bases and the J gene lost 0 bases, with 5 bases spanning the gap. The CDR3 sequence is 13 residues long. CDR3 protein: CAWSVLVNTEAFF. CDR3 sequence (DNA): TGTGCCTGGAGTGTACTGGTGAACACTGAAGCTTTCTTT.

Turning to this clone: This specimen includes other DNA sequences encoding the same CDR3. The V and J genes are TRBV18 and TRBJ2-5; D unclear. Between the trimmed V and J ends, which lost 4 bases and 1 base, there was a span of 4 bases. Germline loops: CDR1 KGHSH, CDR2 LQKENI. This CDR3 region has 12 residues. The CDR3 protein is CASSLFQETQYF. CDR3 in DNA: TGTGCCAGCTCACTATTCCAAGAGACCCAGTACTTC.